The 32 T cell receptor beta chains given below trace back to one sample, sequenced in a study of blood T cell repertoires in COVID-19. The protocol was immunoSEQ multiplex PCR, while the TCRdb copy is restricted to in-frame clones and leaves out a portion. The table has tens of thousands of clones, roughly 84% seen once; the top ten hold approximately 2.5%. Material for sequencing was peripheral blood. These receptors were obtained from a man aged 50-60 years with acute or convalescent COVID-19.

The chain links TRBV7-2 to TRBJ2-7, with 9 bases matching TRBD2. J was trimmed by 4 bases and V by 5 bases; bases with no gene match: 12. The CDR3 sequence is 16 residues long. Germline V CDR1 and CDR2: SGHTA, FQGNSA. The DNA for the CDR3 is TGTGCCAGCAGCGATATTAGCGGGAGTCCCGCTTACGAGCAGTACTTC. It codes for CASSDISGSPAYEQYF.

This clone came up a few times. Germline and junction disagree at one end, which may indicate a read error. The V call is TRBV7-7, the J call TRBJ2-5; 8 bases align to TRBD2. The CDR3 is 15 residues long. Germline V gives CDR1 SSHAT, CDR2 FNYEAQ (reference sequence). CDR3 sequence: CASSARTSYMETQYF. The CDR3 bases are TGTGCTAGCAGCGCACGGACTAGCTACATGGAGACCCAGTACTTC.

The rearrangement links TRBV5-4 to TRBJ1-2, with a possible D match to TRBD1 (5 bases). Trimming took off 2 bases at V and 3 bases at J, with 11 bases between the two ends. The V gene's germline CDR1 is SGHNT and CDR2 YYREEE (reference sequence). The CDR3 has 14 amino acids. This CDR3 is CASSFSQEYYGYTF. DNA of the CDR3: TGTGCCAGCAGCTTTTCACAGGAATACTATGGCTACACCTTC.

This sequence joins TRBV10-2 and TRBJ1-2; 8 bases line up with TRBD1. The CDR3 has 14 amino acids. Germline V gene lookup returns CDR1 WSHSY and CDR2 SAAADI. The junction had 6 bases not matched to a gene; V was cut back by 5 bases and J by 4 bases. DNA of the CDR3: TGCGCCAGCAGTAAAGACAGGGGCCCCTATGGCTACACCTTC. Its translation: CASSKDRGPYGYTF.

V and J are TRBV4-1 and TRBJ2-2; D might be TRBD1 (5 bases). Per germline, CDR1 MGHRA and CDR2 YSYEKL. Trimming pared 3 bases from V and 1 base from J, leaving 12 bases between. The length of the CDR3 is 16 residues. CDR3 bases: TGCGCCAGCAGCCATGGGGCGAGCCAGAACACCGGGGAGCTGTTTTTT. It translates to CASSHGASQNTGELFF.

The V call is TRBV2, the J call TRBJ2-2; D unclear. The CDR3 spans 16 residues. CDR1 SNHLY and CDR2 FYNNEI come from the germline V gene. Between the trimmed V and J ends, which lost 5 bases and 1 base, there was a span of 14 bases. The CDR3 protein is CASSPYIRQNTGELFF. The CDR3 bases are TGTGCCAGCAGTCCCTACATTAGACAGAACACCGGGGAGCTGTTTTTT.

The chain combines TRBV7-2 with TRBJ2-5; weak D call: TRBD2 (6 bases). Germline assignment: CDR1 SGHTA and CDR2 FQGNSA. V was trimmed by 5 bases and J by 0 bases, leaving 16 bases between them. This CDR3 is 16 amino acids long. The CDR3 DNA reads TGTGCCAGCAGCGACCGGGACTTAGAGTACCAAGAGACCCAGTACTTC. This codes for CASSDRDLEYQETQYF.

The rearrangement joins TRBV2 to TRBJ2-2, with 10 bases fitting TRBD2. The CDR3 is made up of 15 amino acids. J lost 4 bases, V lost 6 bases, and 5 bases had no gene match. Germline V CDR1 and CDR2: SNHLY, FYNNEI. The CDR3 sequence: CASRTGTSVTGELFF. CDR3 coding DNA: TGTGCCAGCAGGACCGGGACTAGCGTCACCGGGGAGCTGTTTTTT.

The chain recombines TRBV4-1 with TRBJ1-5; 11 bases map to TRBD1. The length of the CDR3 is 18 residues. Losses at the gene ends were 4 bases for V and 4 bases for J; bases not matched to a gene: 12. Germline CDR1 and CDR2: MGHRA and YSYEKL. This chain's CDR3 is CASSPGQGEIFWNQPQHF. The CDR3 nucleotides are TGCGCCAGCAGCCCGGGACAGGGGGAGATCTTTTGGAATCAGCCCCAGCATTTT.

The chain couples TRBV7-9 to TRBJ1-5, with a possible D match to TRBD1 (6 bases). The V end lost 4 bases, the J end lost 4 bases, and 8 bases lay between the germline ends. There are 13 residues in the CDR3. Per the germline V gene, CDR1 is SEHNR and CDR2 is FQNEAQ (reference sequence). CDR3 DNA: TGTGCCAGCAGCTCAGGGGCGAATCAGCCCCAGCATTTT. Translating it yields CASSSGANQPQHF.

J is TRBJ1-1 and V is TRBV10-3; 10 bases are shared with TRBD1. The CDR3 is made up of 14 amino acids. CDR1 and CDR2 from the germline V gene are ENHRY and SYGVKD. The CDR3 DNA sequence: TGTGCAACTATGGACAGGGGGTCGGATACTGAAGCTTTCTTT. Translation: CATMDRGSDTEAFF.

The chain carries TRBV18 and TRBJ2-3; 12 bases align to TRBD2. The CDR3 spans 16 residues. Germline CDR1 KGHSH, CDR2 LQKENI. V was clipped by 3 bases and J by 3 bases; unmatched bases: 4. The CDR3: CASSPTSGSWTDTQYF. The CDR3 DNA is TGTGCCAGCTCACCGACTAGCGGGAGTTGGACAGATACGCAGTATTTT.

The rearrangement links TRBV7-9 to TRBJ1-1; 7 bases agree with TRBD1. Per the germline V gene, CDR1 is SEHNR and CDR2 is FQNEAQ (reference sequence). This CDR3 has 15 amino acids. The trim removed 5 bases at V and 0 bases at J, leaving 6 bases unmatched. CDR3 nucleotide sequence: TGTGCCAGCAGCCACGGAGGGGGCCTGAACACTGAAGCTTTCTTT. It yields the protein CASSHGGGLNTEAFF.

The chain carries TRBV6-5 and TRBJ1-5; tentative D call: TRBD1 (5 bases). This CDR3 spans 14 amino acids. Trimming took 5 bases from V and 4 from J, leaving 12 bases between them. Germline assignment: CDR1 MNHEY and CDR2 SVGAGI. The CDR3 loop is CASSLQGTNQPQHF. Here the CDR3 DNA reads TGTGCCAGCAGTCTTCAGGGTACGAATCAGCCCCAGCATTTT.

Regarding this clone: The same CDR3 can be traced to other DNA sequences in this sample. The genes are TRBV5-1 and TRBJ1-2; 7 bases agree with TRBD1. The junction had 3 bases not matched to a gene; V was cut back by 4 bases and J by 3 bases. The germline V gene has CDR1 SGHRS and CDR2 YFSETQ. The length of the CDR3 is 13 residues. The CDR3 loop reads CASSPDRDYGYTF. In nucleotides, the CDR3 is TGCGCCAGCAGCCCTGACAGGGACTATGGCTACACCTTC.

This rearrangement joins TRBV19 to TRBJ1-1; possible D gene TRBD1, 5 bases. CDR1 LNHDA and CDR2 SQIVND come from the germline V gene (reference sequence). Deletions cut 3 bases from V and 6 bases from J, with 23 bases between. The CDR3 extends over 17 amino acids. CDR3 residues: CASSMDGADSFNPEAFF. CDR3 coding DNA: TGTGCCAGTAGTATGGATGGGGCAGACAGTTTTAATCCTGAAGCTTTCTTT.

In its sample, this clone was seen once. The rearrangement links TRBV19 to TRBJ2-1, with D possibly being TRBD2 (6 bases). V dropped 10 bases and J dropped 6 bases, with 19 bases sitting between them. CDR1 is LNHDA, CDR2 SQIVND, per germline (reference sequence). This CDR3 has 14 residues. The CDR3 region is CATSTRISGNEQFF. The CDR3 bases are TGTGCCACCTCGACTAGAATTTCTGGCAATGAGCAGTTCTTC.

V is TRBV19 and J is TRBJ1-2, with TRBD1 as a possible D gene (5 bases). Trimming stripped 8 bases from V and 0 bases from J, with 10 bases between. This CDR3 is built from 13 residues. The germline V gene encodes CDR1 LNHDA and CDR2 SQIVND (reference sequence). CDR3 in DNA: TGTGCCAGTGAAGACAGTTCTAACTATGGCTACACCTTC. Encoded protein: CASEDSSNYGYTF. The full variable domain, its missing parts supplied by reference TRBV19 and TRBJ1-2, is DGGITQSPKYLFRKEGQNVTLSCEQNLNHDAMYWYRQDPGQGLRLIYYSQIVNDFQKGDIAEGYSVSREKKESFPLTVTSAQKNPTAFYLCASEDSSNYGYTFGSGTRLTVV.

J is TRBJ1-4 and V is TRBV21-1; the table calls TRBD1, which could not be checked here. TRBV21-1 is given as a pseudogene. This CDR3 contains 17 residues. The CDR3, as DNA: TGTGCCAGCAGCTCCCCTCCCCCGGGACAGGGAAGGGAAAAACTGTTTTTT. Translated, it gives CASSSPPPGQGREKLFF.

J is TRBJ1-5 and V is TRBV6-1; 8 positions agree with TRBD1. The V gene end was trimmed by 3 bases and the J gene end by 7 bases; junction bases not matched to a gene: 5. The CDR3 sequence is 14 residues long. In germline, CDR1 is MNHNS, CDR2 SASEGT. CDR3 in DNA: TGTGCCAGCAGTGATGCACAGGGGGAACAGCCCCAGCATTTT. Translating it yields CASSDAQGEQPQHF.

The V gene is TRBV6-5, the J gene TRBJ1-3; 7 positions agree with TRBD1. Germline values: CDR1 MNHEY, CDR2 SVGAGI. Trimming at V came to 4 bases and at J to 4 bases, leaving 4 bases not matched to a gene. This CDR3 spans 14 amino acids. The CDR3 sequence is CASSSWTGGNTIYF. CDR3 sequence (DNA): TGTGCCAGCAGTTCCTGGACAGGAGGAAACACCATATATTTT.

The rearrangement uses TRBV4-2 and TRBJ2-2; the match to TRBD2 covers 14 bases. Trimming took 4 bases from V and 7 from J; bases not matched to a gene: 8. The CDR3 sequence is 17 residues long. CDR1 is LGHNA, CDR2 YNFKEQ, per germline. The CDR3 region has the DNA TGTGCCAGCAGCCGGCTGGGACTAGCGGGGGATGACGGGGAGCTGTTTTTT. As protein: CASSRLGLAGDDGELFF.

As for this clone: This sample also contains other DNA sequences that code for the same CDR3. The rearrangement joins TRBV5-1 to TRBJ1-1; 10 bases line up with TRBD1. V shed 0 bases and J 1 base; nucleotides not matched to a gene: 0. This CDR3 region has 15 residues. CDR1 is SGHRS and CDR2 is YFSETQ in the germline V gene. The DNA for the CDR3 is TGCGCCAGCAGCTTGGGGGACAGGGGGAACACTGAAGCTTTCTTT. Amino acid sequence: CASSLGDRGNTEAFF.

The chain couples TRBV27 to TRBJ1-5; a possible D gene is TRBD1 (6 bases). CDR3 length: 14 residues. V was clipped by 4 bases and J by 7 bases, with 14 bases between them. Germline V CDR1 and CDR2: MNHEY, SMNVEV (reference sequence). This chain's CDR3 is CASSSSLQGQPQHF. CDR3 sequence (DNA): TGTGCCAGCAGTTCTAGCTTACAGGGACAGCCCCAGCATTTT.

This clone was seen only a few times. The chain uses TRBV27 and TRBJ1-6; D unresolved. Trimming took 3 bases from V and 7 from J, leaving 7 bases between them. Germline CDR1 and CDR2: MNHEY and SMNVEV (reference sequence). The CDR3 is 13 residues long. In DNA form, the CDR3 reads TGTGCCAGCAGTTTCGAGCGGAATTCACCCCTCCACTTT. Protein sequence: CASSFERNSPLHF.

The gene calls are TRBV7-9 and TRBJ1-1, with a weak D call TRBD1 (6 bases). V was shortened by 6 bases and J by 6 bases, with 11 bases between the two germline ends. Germline V CDR1 and CDR2: SEHNR, FQNEAQ (reference sequence). The CDR3 is 12 residues long. The CDR3 coding sequence is TGTGCCAGCAGGCAGGGGTGGGCTGAAGCTTTCTTT. It specifies CASRQGWAEAFF.

The V and J genes are TRBV30 and TRBJ1-1, with 9 positions matching TRBD1. The CDR3 contains 13 residues. J was trimmed by 5 bases and V by 3 bases; bases with no gene match: 4. Germline-derived CDR1 and CDR2 are GTSNPN and SVGIG (reference sequence). CDR3 in DNA: TGTGCCTGGAGGGACAGGGGCGGGACTGAAGCTTTCTTT. Amino acids: CAWRDRGGTEAFF.

CDR3 DNA sequence: TGTGCCTCTCCTAGCGGGAAGAACACCGGGGAGCTGTTTTTT. Translating it yields CASPSGKNTGELFF. The chain combines TRBV5-4 with TRBJ2-2; 9 bases map to TRBD2. The CDR3 covers 14 residues. After removal of 10 bases from V and 1 base from J, the junction contained 5 bases not matched to a gene. Germline V CDR1 and CDR2: SGHNT, YYREEE (reference sequence).

The rearrangement joins TRBV4-1 to TRBJ2-7; D ambiguous. V gave up 2 bases and J gave up 0 bases, with 14 bases separating them. CDR1 and CDR2 (germline): MGHRA, YSYEKL. CDR3 length: 16 amino acids. As DNA, the CDR3 is TGCGCCAGCAGCCAACACCCTCCTATTAGCTCCTACGAGCAGTACTTC. Its protein product is CASSQHPPISSYEQYF.

The chain is built from TRBV30 and TRBJ1-2, with a tentative D call TRBD1 (6 bases). The CDR3 is 12 amino acids. Trimming shortened V by 3 bases and J by 8 bases, and 13 bases separated the two germline ends. CDR1 GTSNPN and CDR2 SVGIG come from the germline V gene (reference sequence). In DNA, the CDR3 is TGTGCCTGGAGCGTTTACAGGGAGGGCTACACCTTC. Its protein product is CAWSVYREGYTF.

This chain links TRBV5-1 with TRBJ1-5; a weak D match, TRBD1 (6 bases). CDR1 SGHRS and CDR2 YFSETQ come from the germline V gene. The CDR3 is made up of 15 amino acids. V gave up 0 bases and J gave up 7 bases, with 14 bases separating them. The CDR3 DNA reads as TGCGCCAGCAGCTTGGAATCGGGGGGCGGGCAGCCCCAGCATTTT. Encoded protein: CASSLESGGGQPQHF.

V is TRBV7-9 and J is TRBJ2-1, with D possibly matching TRBD2 (5 bases). Germline V gene data show CDR1 as SEHNR and CDR2 as FQNEAQ (reference sequence). The V and J ends lost 1 base and 7 bases respectively, with 14 bases between them. CDR3 size: 15 residues. The chain's CDR3 is CASSLGTGKGNEQFF. For the CDR3, the DNA is TGTGCCAGCAGCTTAGGGACGGGAAAAGGTAATGAGCAGTTCTTC.